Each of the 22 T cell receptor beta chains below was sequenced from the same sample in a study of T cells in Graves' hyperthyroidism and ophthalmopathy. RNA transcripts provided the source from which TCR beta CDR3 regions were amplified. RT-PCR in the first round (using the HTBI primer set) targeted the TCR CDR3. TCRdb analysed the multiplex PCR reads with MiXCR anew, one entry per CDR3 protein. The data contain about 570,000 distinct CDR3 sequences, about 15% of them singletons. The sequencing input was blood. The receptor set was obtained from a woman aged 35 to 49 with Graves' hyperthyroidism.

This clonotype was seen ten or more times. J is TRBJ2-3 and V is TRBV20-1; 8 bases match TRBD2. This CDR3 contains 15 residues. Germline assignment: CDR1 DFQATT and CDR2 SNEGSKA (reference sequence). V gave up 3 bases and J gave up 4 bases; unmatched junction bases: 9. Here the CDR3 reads CSARGGSGKSDTQYF. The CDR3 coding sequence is TGCAGTGCTAGGGGGGGTAGCGGGAAATCAGATACGCAGTATTTT.

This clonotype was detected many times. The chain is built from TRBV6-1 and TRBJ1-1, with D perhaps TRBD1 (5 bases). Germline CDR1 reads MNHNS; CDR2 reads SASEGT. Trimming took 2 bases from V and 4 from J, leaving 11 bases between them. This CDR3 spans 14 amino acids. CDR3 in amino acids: CASSETRDFTEAFF. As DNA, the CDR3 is TGTGCCAGCAGTGAAACCCGGGACTTCACTGAAGCTTTCTTT.

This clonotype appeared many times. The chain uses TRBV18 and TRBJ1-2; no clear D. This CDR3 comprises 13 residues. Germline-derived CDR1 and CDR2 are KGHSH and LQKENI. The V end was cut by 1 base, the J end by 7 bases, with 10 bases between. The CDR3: CASSPQTEGGYTF. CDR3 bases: TGTGCCAGCTCACCACAAACCGAAGGTGGCTACACCTTC.

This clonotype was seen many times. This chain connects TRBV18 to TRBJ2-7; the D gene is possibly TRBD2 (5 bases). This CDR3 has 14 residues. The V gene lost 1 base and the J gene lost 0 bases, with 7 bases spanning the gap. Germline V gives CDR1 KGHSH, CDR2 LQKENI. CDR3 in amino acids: CASSPLAPSYEQYF. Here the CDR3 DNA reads TGTGCCAGCTCACCACTAGCGCCCTCCTACGAGCAGTACTTC.

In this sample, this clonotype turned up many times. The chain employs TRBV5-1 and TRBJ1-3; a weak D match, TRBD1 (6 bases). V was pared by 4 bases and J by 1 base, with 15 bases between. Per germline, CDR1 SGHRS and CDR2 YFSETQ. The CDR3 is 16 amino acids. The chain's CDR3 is CASSTTGTLSGNTIYF. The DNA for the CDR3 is TGCGCCAGCAGCACTACAGGGACTTTGTCTGGAAACACCATATATTTT.

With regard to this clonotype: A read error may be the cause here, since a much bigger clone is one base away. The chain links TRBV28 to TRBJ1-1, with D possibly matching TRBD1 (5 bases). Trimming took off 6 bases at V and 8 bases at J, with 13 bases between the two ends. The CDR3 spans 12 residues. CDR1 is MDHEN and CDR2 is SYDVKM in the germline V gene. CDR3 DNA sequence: TGTGCCAGCAGGGTGGCAAGGGGAGAAGCTTTCTTT. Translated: CASRVARGEAFF.

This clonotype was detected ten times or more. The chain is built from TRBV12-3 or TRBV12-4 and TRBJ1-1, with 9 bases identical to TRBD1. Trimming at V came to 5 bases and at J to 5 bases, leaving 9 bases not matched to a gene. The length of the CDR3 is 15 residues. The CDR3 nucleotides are TGTGCCAGCAGTCAGACAGGGGGAGCGGGTACTGAAGCTTTCTTT. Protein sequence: CASSQTGGAGTEAFF.

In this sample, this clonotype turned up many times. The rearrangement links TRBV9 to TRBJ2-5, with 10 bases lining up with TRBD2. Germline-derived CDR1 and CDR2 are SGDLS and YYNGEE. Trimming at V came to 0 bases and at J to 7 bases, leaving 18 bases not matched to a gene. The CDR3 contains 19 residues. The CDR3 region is CASSVALVASGSREVTQYF. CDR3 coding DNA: TGTGCCAGCAGCGTAGCTTTGGTGGCTAGCGGGAGTAGGGAGGTGACCCAGTACTTC.

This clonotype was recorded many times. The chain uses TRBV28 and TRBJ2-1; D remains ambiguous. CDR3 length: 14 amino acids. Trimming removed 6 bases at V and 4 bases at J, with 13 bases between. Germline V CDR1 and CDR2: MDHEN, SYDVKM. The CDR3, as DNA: TGTGCCAGCAGCCTTAGGGCAGAGTACAATGAGCAGTTCTTC. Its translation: CASSLRAEYNEQFF.

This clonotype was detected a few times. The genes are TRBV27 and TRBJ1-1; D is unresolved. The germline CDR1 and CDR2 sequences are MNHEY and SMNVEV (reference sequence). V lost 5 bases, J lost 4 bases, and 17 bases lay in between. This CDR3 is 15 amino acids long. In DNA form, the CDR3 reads TGTGCCAGCAGTGTAGCGGGAGGGTGGTTCACTGAAGCTTTCTTT. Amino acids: CASSVAGGWFTEAFF.

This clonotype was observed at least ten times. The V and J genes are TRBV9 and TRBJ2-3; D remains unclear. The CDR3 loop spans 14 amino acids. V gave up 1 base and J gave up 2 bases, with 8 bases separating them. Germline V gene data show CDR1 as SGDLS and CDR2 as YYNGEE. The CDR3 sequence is CASSVRSNTDTQYF. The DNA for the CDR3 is TGTGCCAGCAGCGTAAGATCTAACACAGATACGCAGTATTTT.

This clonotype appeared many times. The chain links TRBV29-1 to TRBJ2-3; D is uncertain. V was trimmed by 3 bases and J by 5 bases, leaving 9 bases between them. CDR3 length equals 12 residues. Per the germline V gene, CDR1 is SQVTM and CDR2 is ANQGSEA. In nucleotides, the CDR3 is TGCAGCGTTGATGCTGGGTTAGATACGCAGTATTTT. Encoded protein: CSVDAGLDTQYF.

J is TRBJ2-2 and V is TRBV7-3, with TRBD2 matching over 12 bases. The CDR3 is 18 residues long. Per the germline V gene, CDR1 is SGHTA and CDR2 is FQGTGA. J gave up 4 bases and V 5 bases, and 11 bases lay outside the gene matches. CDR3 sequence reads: CASSDRLAGVTGTGELFF. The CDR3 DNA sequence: TGTGCCAGCAGCGACAGACTAGCGGGAGTGACGGGCACCGGGGAGCTGTTTTTT.

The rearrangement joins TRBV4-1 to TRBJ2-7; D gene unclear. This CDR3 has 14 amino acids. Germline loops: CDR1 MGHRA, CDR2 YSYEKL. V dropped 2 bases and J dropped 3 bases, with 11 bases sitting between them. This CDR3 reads CASSQTFTYYEQYF. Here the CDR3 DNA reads TGCGCCAGCAGCCAAACGTTCACTTACTACGAGCAGTACTTC.

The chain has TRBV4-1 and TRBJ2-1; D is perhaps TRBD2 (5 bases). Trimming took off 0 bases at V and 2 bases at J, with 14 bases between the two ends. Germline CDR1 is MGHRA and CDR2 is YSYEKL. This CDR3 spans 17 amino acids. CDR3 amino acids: CASSQDTEAVPYNEQFF. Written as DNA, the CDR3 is TGCGCCAGCAGCCAAGATACGGAAGCGGTCCCCTACAATGAGCAGTTCTTC.

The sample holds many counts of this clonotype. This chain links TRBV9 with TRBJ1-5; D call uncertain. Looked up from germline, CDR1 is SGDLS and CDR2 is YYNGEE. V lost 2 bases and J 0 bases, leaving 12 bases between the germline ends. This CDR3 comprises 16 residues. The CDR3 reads CASSVSAGPSNQPQHF. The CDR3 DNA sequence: TGTGCCAGCAGCGTCAGCGCGGGTCCTAGCAATCAGCCCCAGCATTTT. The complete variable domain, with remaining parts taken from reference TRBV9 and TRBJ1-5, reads DSGVTQTPKHLITATGQRVTLRCSPRSGDLSVYWYQQSLDQGLQFLIQYYNGEERAKGNILERFSAQQFPDLHSELNLSSLELGDSALYFCASSVSAGPSNQPQHFGDGTRLSIL.

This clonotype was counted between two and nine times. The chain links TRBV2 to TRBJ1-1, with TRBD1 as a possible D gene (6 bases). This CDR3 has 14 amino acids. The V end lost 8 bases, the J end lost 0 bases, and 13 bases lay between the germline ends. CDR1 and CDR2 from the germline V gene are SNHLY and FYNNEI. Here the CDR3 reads CASYRGTMNTEAFF. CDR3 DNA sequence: TGTGCCAGCTACCGGGGGACAATGAACACTGAAGCTTTCTTT.

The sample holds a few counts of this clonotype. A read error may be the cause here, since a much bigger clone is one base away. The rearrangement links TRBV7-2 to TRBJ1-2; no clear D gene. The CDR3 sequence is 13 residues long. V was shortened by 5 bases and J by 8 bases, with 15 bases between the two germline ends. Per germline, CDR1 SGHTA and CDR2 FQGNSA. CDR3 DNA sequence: TGTGCCAGCAGCCTGGGCAGTGGACGGGGCTACACCTTC. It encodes CASSLGSGRGYTF.

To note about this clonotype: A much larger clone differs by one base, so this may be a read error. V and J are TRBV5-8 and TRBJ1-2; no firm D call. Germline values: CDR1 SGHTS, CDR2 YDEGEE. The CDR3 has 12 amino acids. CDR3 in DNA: TGTGCCGGCAGCTTTGGGATTTATGGCTACACCTTC. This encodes CAGSFGIYGYTF.

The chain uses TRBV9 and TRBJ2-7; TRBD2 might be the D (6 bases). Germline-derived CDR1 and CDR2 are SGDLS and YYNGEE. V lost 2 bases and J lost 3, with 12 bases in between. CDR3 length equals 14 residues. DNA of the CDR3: TGTGCCAGCAGCGTTTCGGGAGCCCTCTACGAGCAGTACTTC. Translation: CASSVSGALYEQYF. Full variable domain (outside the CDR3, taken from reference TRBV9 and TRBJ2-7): DSGVTQTPKHLITATGQRVTLRCSPRSGDLSVYWYQQSLDQGLQFLIQYYNGEERAKGNILERFSAQQFPDLHSELNLSSLELGDSALYFCASSVSGALYEQYFGPGTRLTVT.

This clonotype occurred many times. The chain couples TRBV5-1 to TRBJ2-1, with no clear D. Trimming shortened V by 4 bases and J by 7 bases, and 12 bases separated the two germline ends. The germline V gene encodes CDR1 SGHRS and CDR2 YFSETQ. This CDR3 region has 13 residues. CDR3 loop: CASSQKGSNEQFF. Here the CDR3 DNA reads TGCGCCAGCAGCCAAAAAGGGTCGAATGAGCAGTTCTTC.

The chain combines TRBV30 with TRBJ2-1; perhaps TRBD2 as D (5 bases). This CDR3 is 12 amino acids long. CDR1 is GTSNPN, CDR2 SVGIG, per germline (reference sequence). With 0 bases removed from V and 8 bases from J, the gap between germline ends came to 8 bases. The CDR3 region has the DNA TGTGCCTGGAGTGTAAATAGCGATGAGCAGTTCTTC. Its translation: CAWSVNSDEQFF.